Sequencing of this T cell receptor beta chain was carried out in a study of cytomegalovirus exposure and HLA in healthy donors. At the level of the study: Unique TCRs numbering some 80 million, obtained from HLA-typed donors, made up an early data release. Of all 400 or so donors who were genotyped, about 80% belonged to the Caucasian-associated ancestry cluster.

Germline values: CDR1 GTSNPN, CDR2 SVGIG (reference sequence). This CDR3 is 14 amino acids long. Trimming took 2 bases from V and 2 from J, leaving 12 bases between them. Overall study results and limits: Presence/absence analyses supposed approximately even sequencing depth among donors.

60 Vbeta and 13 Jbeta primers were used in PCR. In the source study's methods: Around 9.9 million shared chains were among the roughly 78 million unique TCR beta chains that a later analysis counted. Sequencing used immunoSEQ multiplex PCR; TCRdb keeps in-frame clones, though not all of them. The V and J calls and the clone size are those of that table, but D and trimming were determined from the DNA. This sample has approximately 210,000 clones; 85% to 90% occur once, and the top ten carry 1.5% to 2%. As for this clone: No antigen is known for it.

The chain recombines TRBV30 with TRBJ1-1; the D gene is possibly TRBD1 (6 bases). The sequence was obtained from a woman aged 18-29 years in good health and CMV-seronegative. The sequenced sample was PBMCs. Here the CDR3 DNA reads TGTGCCTGGAGTCGTGGACAGTCAAACACTGAAGCTTTCTTT. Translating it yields CAWSRGQSNTEAFF.